The T cell receptor (beta chain) under discussion was sequenced for a study of blood T cells in healthy people across ages. PCR was performed a second time for roughly 7 to 12 cycles using a sample-barcoded 5' primer and a J-beta primer mix. MiXCR was run by TCRdb on the 5' RACE reads, yielding one entry per CDR3 protein. The sample yields hundreds of thousands of distinct CDR3 sequences, roughly three fifths seen once. CDR3 length: 18 residues. Germline V gene lookup returns CDR1 KGHDR and CDR2 SFDVKD. V dropped 3 bases and J dropped 1 base, with 15 bases sitting between them. This clonotype was seen a handful of times.

Sequencing input: blood. The source of this sequence is a man aged 40-49 years in good health. This rearrangement joins TRBV24-1 to TRBJ2-6; perhaps TRBD1 as D (6 bases). CDR3 in DNA: TGTGCCACCAGTGATCCACCTTCACAGGGTTCTGGGGCCAACGTCCTGACTTTC. This gives the protein CATSDPPSQGSGANVLTF.